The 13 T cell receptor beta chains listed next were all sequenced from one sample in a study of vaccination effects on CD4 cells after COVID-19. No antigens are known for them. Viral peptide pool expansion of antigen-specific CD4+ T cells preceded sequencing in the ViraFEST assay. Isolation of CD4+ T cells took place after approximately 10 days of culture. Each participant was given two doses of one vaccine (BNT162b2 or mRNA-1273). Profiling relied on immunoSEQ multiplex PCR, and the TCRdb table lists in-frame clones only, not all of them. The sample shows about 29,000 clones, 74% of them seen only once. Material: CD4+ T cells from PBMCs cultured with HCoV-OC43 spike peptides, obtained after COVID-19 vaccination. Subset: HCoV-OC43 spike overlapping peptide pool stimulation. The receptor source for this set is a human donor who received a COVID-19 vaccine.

CDR3 sequence reads: CASSAVLRDGYNEQFF. CDR3 nucleotide sequence: TGTGCCAGCAGCGCCGTACTCCGGGACGGATACAATGAGCAGTTCTTC. The chain carries TRBV11-2 and TRBJ2-1, with D possibly called TRBD1 or TRBD2 (5 bases each). From germline, CDR1 is SGHAT and CDR2 FQNNGV. The V end lost 5 bases, the J end lost 4 bases, and 18 bases lay between the germline ends. The CDR3 consists of 16 residues.

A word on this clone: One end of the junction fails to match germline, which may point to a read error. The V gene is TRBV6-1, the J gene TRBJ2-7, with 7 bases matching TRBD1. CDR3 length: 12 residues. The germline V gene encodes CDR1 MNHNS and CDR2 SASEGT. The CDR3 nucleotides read TGTGCCAGCAGTGATGGGTTCGGGGACAGCGGATTC. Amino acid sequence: CASSDGFGDSGF.

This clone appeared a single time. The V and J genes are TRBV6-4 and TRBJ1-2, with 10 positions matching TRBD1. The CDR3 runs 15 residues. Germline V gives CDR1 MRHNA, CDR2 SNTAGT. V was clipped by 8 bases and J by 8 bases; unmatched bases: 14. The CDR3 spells CASGRNSGQGGGYTF. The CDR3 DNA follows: TGTGCCAGCGGAAGAAACTCCGGACAGGGGGGCGGCTACACCTTC.

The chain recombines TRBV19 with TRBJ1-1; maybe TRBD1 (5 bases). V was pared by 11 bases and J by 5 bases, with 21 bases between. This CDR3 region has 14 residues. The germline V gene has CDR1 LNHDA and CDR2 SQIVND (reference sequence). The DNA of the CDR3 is TGTGCCGCAAACGAGGGGATTTTGAGTACTGAAGCTTTCTTT. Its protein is CAANEGILSTEAFF.

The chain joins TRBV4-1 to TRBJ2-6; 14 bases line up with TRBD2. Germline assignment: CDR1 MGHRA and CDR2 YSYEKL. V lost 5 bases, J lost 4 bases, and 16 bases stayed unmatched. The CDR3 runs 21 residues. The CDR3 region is CASSERLAGGQFTTGANVLTF. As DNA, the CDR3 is TGCGCCAGCAGCGAACGACTAGCGGGGGGGCAGTTTACTACCGGGGCCAACGTCCTGACTTTC.

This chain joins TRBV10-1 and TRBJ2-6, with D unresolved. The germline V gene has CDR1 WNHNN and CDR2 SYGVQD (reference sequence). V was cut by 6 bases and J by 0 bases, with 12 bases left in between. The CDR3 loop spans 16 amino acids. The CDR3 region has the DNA TGCGCCAGCAGCCCCAAAGGTGTCTCTGGGGCCAACGTCCTGACTTTC. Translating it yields CASSPKGVSGANVLTF.

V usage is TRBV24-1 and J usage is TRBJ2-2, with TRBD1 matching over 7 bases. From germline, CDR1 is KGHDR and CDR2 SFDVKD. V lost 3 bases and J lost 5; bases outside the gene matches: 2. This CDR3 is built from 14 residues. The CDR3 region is CATSDVTGTGELFF. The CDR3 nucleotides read TGTGCCACCAGTGATGTGACAGGGACCGGGGAGCTGTTTTTT.

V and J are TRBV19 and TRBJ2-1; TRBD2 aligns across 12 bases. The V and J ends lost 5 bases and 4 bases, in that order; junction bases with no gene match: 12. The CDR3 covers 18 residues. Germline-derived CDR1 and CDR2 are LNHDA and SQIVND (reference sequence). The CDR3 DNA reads TGTGCCAGTAGTCCCCCGAAAGGTCTAGCGGGAGGGTACAATGAGCAGTTCTTC. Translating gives CASSPPKGLAGGYNEQFF.

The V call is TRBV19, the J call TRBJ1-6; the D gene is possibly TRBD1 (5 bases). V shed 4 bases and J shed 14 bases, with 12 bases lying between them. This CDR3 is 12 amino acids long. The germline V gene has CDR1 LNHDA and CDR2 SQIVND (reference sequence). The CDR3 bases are TGTGCCAGTAGTACGCAGGGTGGATCCCTCCACTTT. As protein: CASSTQGGSLHF. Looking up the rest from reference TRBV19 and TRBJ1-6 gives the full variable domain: DGGITQSPKYLFRKEGQNVTLSCEQNLNHDAMYWYRQDPGQGLRLIYYSQIVNDFQKGDIAEGYSVSREKKESFPLTVTSAQKNPTAFYLCASSTQGGSLHFGNGTRLTVT.

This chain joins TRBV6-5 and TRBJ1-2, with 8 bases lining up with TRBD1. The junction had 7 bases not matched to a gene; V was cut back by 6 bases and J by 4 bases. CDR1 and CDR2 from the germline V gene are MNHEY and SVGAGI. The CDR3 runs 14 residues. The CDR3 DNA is TGTGCCAGCAGATCGCCAGGGGGCGGCTATGGCTACACCTTC. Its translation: CASRSPGGGYGYTF.

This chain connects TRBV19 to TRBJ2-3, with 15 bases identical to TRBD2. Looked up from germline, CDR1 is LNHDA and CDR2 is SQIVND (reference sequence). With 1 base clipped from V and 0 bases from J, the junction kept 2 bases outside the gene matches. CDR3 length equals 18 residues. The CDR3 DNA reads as TGTGCCAGTAGTATAGGGACTAGCGGGGGGGCTAGCACAGATACGCAGTATTTT. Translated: CASSIGTSGGASTDTQYF.

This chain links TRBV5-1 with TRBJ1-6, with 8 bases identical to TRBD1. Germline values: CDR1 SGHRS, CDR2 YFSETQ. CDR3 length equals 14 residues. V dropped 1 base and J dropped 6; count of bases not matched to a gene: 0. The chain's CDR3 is CASSLTGGNSPLHF. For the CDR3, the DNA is TGCGCCAGCAGCTTGACAGGGGGTAATTCACCCCTCCACTTT.

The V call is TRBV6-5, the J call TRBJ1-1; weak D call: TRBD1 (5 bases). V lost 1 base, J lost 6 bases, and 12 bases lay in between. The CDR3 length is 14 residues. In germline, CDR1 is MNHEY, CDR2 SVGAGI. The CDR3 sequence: CASSYFGGVSEAFF. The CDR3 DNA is TGTGCCAGCAGTTACTTTGGGGGTGTCTCTGAAGCTTTCTTT.